Shown below are 21 T cell receptor beta chains from a single sample sequenced in a study of cytomegalovirus exposure and HLA in healthy donors. Here immunoSEQ multiplex PCR was the method, and the copy in TCRdb shows in-frame clones only, minus some. The sample holds a few hundred thousand clones, 80% to 90% seen once. The sequencing input was PBMCs. Receptor source: a woman between 18 and 30 years old in good health and CMV-seronegative.

The chain carries TRBV13 and TRBJ2-7; TRBD1 matches 9 bases. In germline, CDR1 is PRHDT, CDR2 FYEKMQ (reference sequence). V trimming: 1 base; J trimming: 0 bases; junction bases outside the gene matches: 10. This CDR3 contains 18 residues. CDR3 bases: TGTGCCAGCAGCTTAGCCTTTGGACAGGGGACGAGCTCCTACGAGCAGTACTTC. This translates into CASSLAFGQGTSSYEQYF.

The chain combines TRBV5-6 with TRBJ2-4; TRBD1 matches at 12 bases. Trimming cost V 4 bases and J 7 bases; bases outside gene matches: 3. This CDR3 has 14 residues. In germline, CDR1 is SGHDT, CDR2 YYEEEE. CDR3 loop: CASSLGQGANIQYF. The CDR3 nucleotides read TGTGCCAGCAGCCTGGGACAGGGGGCCAACATTCAGTACTTC.

This chain uses TRBV28 with TRBJ2-1; TRBD1 might be the D (5 bases). The V gene lost 6 bases and the J gene lost 6 bases, with 12 bases spanning the gap. The CDR3 is 13 amino acids. Germline CDR1 MDHEN, CDR2 SYDVKM. The CDR3 DNA reads TGTGCCAGCAGCCTCCCAGGGCGCAATGAGCAGTTCTTC. Its protein product is CASSLPGRNEQFF.

This clone was observed once. The chain carries TRBV9 and TRBJ2-5; D might be TRBD1 (5 bases). The germline gives CDR1 SGDLS, CDR2 YYNGEE. Deletions cut 1 base from V and 7 bases from J, with 20 bases between. CDR3 size: 16 residues. The CDR3 loop reads CASSVYPVGPEGTQYF. CDR3 sequence (DNA): TGTGCCAGCAGCGTATACCCGGTGGGGCCGGAAGGGACCCAGTACTTC.

This clone was seen once. CDR3 sequence: CASSLPRGLAGELFF. The CDR3 DNA reads as TGTGCCAGCAGTTTACCTCGGGGTCTGGCCGGGGAGCTGTTTTTT. The chain recombines TRBV28 with TRBJ2-2; maybe TRBD2 (5 bases). The CDR3 has 15 residues. Germline CDR1 reads MDHEN; CDR2 reads SYDVKM. Trimming shortened V by 2 bases and J by 6 bases, and 13 bases separated the two germline ends.

The chain joins TRBV6-1 to TRBJ1-1; 7 nucleotides agree with TRBD1. This CDR3 is built from 13 residues. Trimming cost V 6 bases and J 2 bases; bases outside gene matches: 3. The germline V gene has CDR1 MNHNS and CDR2 SASEGT. CDR3 in DNA: TGTGCCAGCAGAAGGGGGCTAAACACTGAAGCTTTCTTT. Translating it yields CASRRGLNTEAFF.

The rearrangement joins TRBV27 to TRBJ2-7; TRBD2 agrees at 8 bases. The CDR3 spans 15 residues. The junction had 11 bases not matched to a gene; V was cut back by 5 bases and J by 5 bases. The V gene's germline CDR1 is MNHEY and CDR2 SMNVEV (reference sequence). The CDR3 region has the DNA TGTGCCAGCAGTCCCCCCCGAGCGGGAGTGAACGAGCAGTACTTC. Translated, it gives CASSPPRAGVNEQYF.

The rearrangement links TRBV4-1 to TRBJ1-1; 10 bases fit TRBD1. CDR1 and CDR2 from the germline V gene are MGHRA and YSYEKL. The CDR3 covers 16 residues. Unmatched junction bases numbered 8, after V lost 6 bases and J lost 1 base. This chain's CDR3 is CASRPGQGGWNTEAFF. CDR3 sequence (DNA): TGCGCCAGCAGACCCGGACAGGGGGGCTGGAACACTGAAGCTTTCTTT.

The rearrangement links TRBV4-2 to TRBJ1-1; D gene unclear. V was shortened by 0 bases and J by 1 base, with 3 bases between the two germline ends. Germline lookup yields CDR1 LGHNA and CDR2 YNFKEQ. This CDR3 spans 13 amino acids. For the CDR3, the DNA is TGTGCCAGCAGCCAAGAGGCGAACACTGAAGCTTTCTTT. Its translation: CASSQEANTEAFF.

The chain recombines TRBV5-4 with TRBJ2-3; 8 bases fit TRBD2. CDR1 and CDR2 (germline): SGHNT, YYREEE (reference sequence). V shed 0 bases, J shed 1 base, and the junction held 7 bases outside the gene matches. This CDR3 has 17 residues. In DNA form, the CDR3 reads TGTGCCAGCAGCTTGGGGAACGGGAGGGTAGGCACAGATACGCAGTATTTT. Its protein is CASSLGNGRVGTDTQYF. The whole variable domain, remainder taken from reference TRBV5-4 and TRBJ2-3, is ETGVTQSPTHLIKTRGQQVTLRCSSQSGHNTVSWYQQALGQGPQFIFQYYREEENGRGNFPPRFSGLQFPNYSSELNVNALELDDSALYLCASSLGNGRVGTDTQYFGPGTRLTVL.

V is TRBV25-1 and J is TRBJ2-1; 8 nucleotides line up with TRBD2. The CDR3 is 16 amino acids. Looked up from germline, CDR1 is MGHDK and CDR2 is SYGVNS. Unmatched junction bases numbered 8, after V lost 3 bases and J lost 4 bases. The CDR3 DNA is TGTGCCAGCAGTGAGGCGGGGGGCAGGACTTACAATGAGCAGTTCTTC. It codes for CASSEAGGRTYNEQFF.

The chain joins TRBV4-3 to TRBJ1-2; 10 bases agree with TRBD1. CDR1 LGHNA and CDR2 YSLEER come from the germline V gene. There are 16 residues in the CDR3. V lost 0 bases and J lost 8; bases outside the gene matches: 9. The CDR3 reads CASSQDAGQGSGGYTF. CDR3 nucleotide sequence: TGCGCCAGCAGCCAAGACGCGGGACAGGGGAGCGGAGGCTACACCTTC.

This clone came up a few times. The same CDR3 is also encoded by other DNA sequences in this sample. The V and J genes are TRBV7-7 and TRBJ2-1, with a possible D match to TRBD2 (6 bases). CDR1 is SSHAT, CDR2 FNYEAQ, per germline (reference sequence). V was shortened by 3 bases and J by 0 bases, with 9 bases between the two germline ends. The length of the CDR3 is 15 residues. In DNA form, the CDR3 reads TGTGCCAGCAGCTTGAGGGGAGGCTCCTACAATGAGCAGTTCTTC. Its translation: CASSLRGGSYNEQFF.

V is TRBV2 and J is TRBJ1-6; 7 bases map to TRBD1. Looked up from germline, CDR1 is SNHLY and CDR2 is FYNNEI. The CDR3 totals 17 residues. V gave up 2 bases and J gave up 2 bases; unmatched junction bases: 6. The CDR3 DNA sequence: TGTGCCAGCAGTGAACGGCAGGGGGGTGCCTATAATTCACCCCTCCACTTT. This translates into CASSERQGGAYNSPLHF.

The rearrangement uses TRBV5-1 and TRBJ2-7, with a weak D call TRBD2 (7 bases). The V end was cut by 7 bases, the J end by 5 bases, with 25 bases between. CDR1 and CDR2 from the germline V gene are SGHRS and YFSETQ. The CDR3 length is 16 residues. The CDR3 loop is CASGRRAGALVDEQYF. CDR3 sequence (DNA): TGCGCCAGCGGCCGACGGGCGGGGGCGTTGGTGGACGAGCAGTACTTC.

This chain uses TRBV6-5 with TRBJ2-5; 11 bases map to TRBD2. Germline V gives CDR1 MNHEY, CDR2 SVGAGI. V shed 8 bases and J 5 bases; nucleotides not matched to a gene: 7. This CDR3 is 14 amino acids long. The CDR3 protein is CASGATSGVETQYF. The CDR3 DNA reads as TGTGCCAGCGGCGCGACTAGCGGGGTCGAGACCCAGTACTTC.

The rearrangement joins TRBV29-1 to TRBJ1-1, with TRBD1 matching 7 bases. The CDR3 extends over 14 amino acids. With V trimmed by 3 bases and J by 2 bases, 6 bases remained unmatched. CDR1 and CDR2 from the germline V gene are SQVTM and ANQGSEA. CDR3 region: CSVEVRGHNTEAFF. The CDR3 region has the DNA TGCAGCGTTGAGGTGAGGGGGCACAACACTGAAGCTTTCTTT.

This clone appeared a single time. The chain links TRBV11-2 to TRBJ2-1; 7 positions agree with TRBD1. The CDR3 has 13 amino acids. Germline V gene sequence: CDR1 SGHAT, CDR2 FQNNGV. After removal of 2 bases from V and 12 bases from J, the junction contained 7 bases not matched to a gene. The CDR3 region is CASSLTGDGGQFF. For the CDR3, the DNA is TGTGCCAGCAGCTTAACAGGGGACGGCGGGCAGTTCTTC.

This clone occurred once. The chain carries TRBV19 and TRBJ1-2; no firm D call. Between the trimmed V and J ends, which lost 6 bases and 3 bases, there was a span of 8 bases. This CDR3 has 12 residues. Germline loops: CDR1 LNHDA, CDR2 SQIVND (reference sequence). CDR3 DNA sequence: TGTGCCAGTAGAGAGGAGGACTATGGCTACACCTTC. Its translation: CASREEDYGYTF.

The V gene is TRBV29-1, the J gene TRBJ2-3; possible D gene TRBD1, 6 bases. The germline gives CDR1 SQVTM, CDR2 ANQGSEA. The CDR3 is made up of 13 amino acids. Trimming pared 4 bases from V and 4 bases from J, leaving 12 bases between. Here the CDR3 DNA reads TGCAGCGTTGGGGGGCGTCTGGCAGATACGCAGTATTTT. As protein: CSVGGRLADTQYF.

This chain joins TRBV19 and TRBJ1-2; the match to TRBD1 covers 7 bases. There are 15 residues in the CDR3. V lost 7 bases, J lost 4 bases, and 12 bases stayed unmatched. The germline CDR1 and CDR2 sequences are LNHDA and SQIVND (reference sequence). The CDR3 loop reads CASTQGSISSYGYTF. CDR3 DNA: TGTGCCAGTACACAGGGGAGTATAAGTAGCTATGGCTACACCTTC.